One sample yielded the 19 T cell receptor beta chains listed below, sequenced in a study of T-cell reconstitution after alpha-beta-depleted transplantation in children. For TCRbeta, the library was prepared with unique molecular identifiers. Via MiXCR, TCRdb re-called the PCR reads, giving one row per CDR3 protein. Among nearly 550,000 distinct CDR3 sequences listed, about a sixth were seen once. The sequenced sample was PBMCs from the stem cell graft donor, obtained from the stem cell graft. These receptor sequences come from a human donor who donated a stem cell graft to a child with acute lymphoblastic leukemia.

The table lists this clonotype with a few counts. This chain connects TRBV5-1 to TRBJ2-5, with a possible D match to TRBD2 (5 bases). V was cut by 3 bases and J by 4 bases, with 16 bases left in between. CDR1 is SGHRS, CDR2 YFSETQ, per germline. The CDR3 sequence is 15 residues long. The CDR3, as DNA: TGCGCCAGCAGCTCAACACTAGGACCGGCAGAGACCCAGTACTTC. It yields the protein CASSSTLGPAETQYF.

The rearrangement uses TRBV9 and TRBJ2-7; D unresolved. The CDR3 has 14 amino acids. From germline, CDR1 is SGDLS and CDR2 YYNGEE. Trimming cost V 4 bases and J 3 bases, with 14 bases left between them. In nucleotides, the CDR3 is TGTGCCAGCAGCCCGGAAGAGGTCTTCTACGAGCAGTACTTC. It specifies CASSPEEVFYEQYF.

The chain uses TRBV12-3 or TRBV12-4 and TRBJ2-1; possibly TRBD1 for D (7 bases). The CDR3 loop spans 14 amino acids. V was shortened by 6 bases and J by 5 bases, with 14 bases between the two germline ends. DNA for the CDR3: TGTGCCAGCAGCCTCAGGGGGAGGCACAATGAGCAGTTCTTC. Translating it yields CASSLRGRHNEQFF.

This clonotype was detected a few times. V is TRBV11-2 and J is TRBJ2-3; D possibly corresponds to TRBD1 (6 bases). This CDR3 has 15 residues. Germline V CDR1 and CDR2: SGHAT, FQNNGV. The V gene lost 5 bases and the J gene lost 4 bases, with 16 bases spanning the gap. CDR3 DNA: TGTGCCAGCAGCCTAACAGGGTACCTTTCAGATACGCAGTATTTT. Amino acids: CASSLTGYLSDTQYF.

This clonotype was picked up a small number of times. The V and J genes are TRBV4-1 and TRBJ2-5; 12 bases fit TRBD1. The CDR3 consists of 19 residues. The ends lost 3 bases at V and 2 bases at J; junction bases unmatched: 13. Germline-derived CDR1 and CDR2 are MGHRA and YSYEKL. This chain's CDR3 is CASSQRGGQGAFRQETQYF. The CDR3 DNA reads TGCGCCAGCAGCCAGAGGGGGGGACAGGGGGCTTTCCGTCAAGAGACCCAGTACTTC.

This clonotype was detected only a few times. V is TRBV6-1 and J is TRBJ1-1; D is possibly TRBD1 (6 bases). The CDR3 has 16 amino acids. The V gene lost 6 bases and the J gene lost 3 bases, with 20 bases spanning the gap. CDR1 MNHNS and CDR2 SASEGT come from the germline V gene. The CDR3 protein is CASRRTLTGSDTEAFF. DNA of the CDR3: TGTGCCAGCAGACGAACCCTAACAGGGTCGGACACTGAAGCTTTCTTT.

This clonotype was recorded a few times. This chain uses TRBV4-1 with TRBJ2-7; 7 bases fit TRBD2. Trimming took 1 base from V and 4 from J; bases not matched to a gene: 1. This CDR3 comprises 13 residues. Germline assignment: CDR1 MGHRA and CDR2 YSYEKL. The CDR3, as DNA: TGCGCCAGCAGCCAAGTCGGGGGGTACGAGCAGTACTTC. This encodes CASSQVGGYEQYF.

The chain links TRBV20-1 to TRBJ2-1; D unclear. Between the trimmed V and J ends, which lost 5 bases and 4 bases, there was a span of 12 bases. Looked up from germline, CDR1 is DFQATT and CDR2 is SNEGSKA (reference sequence). The CDR3 sequence is 13 residues long. The CDR3 sequence is CSAGSRLYNEQFF. CDR3 in DNA: TGCAGTGCTGGTAGCAGGTTGTACAATGAGCAGTTCTTC.

This clonotype was counted between two and nine times. This chain joins TRBV5-1 and TRBJ1-1, with D hard to call. This CDR3 has 13 amino acids. Per germline, CDR1 SGHRS and CDR2 YFSETQ. The V end lost 9 bases, the J end lost 0 bases, and 12 bases lay between the germline ends. The CDR3 loop reads CATRAEMNTEAFF. The CDR3 DNA reads TGCGCCACCAGAGCGGAAATGAACACTGAAGCTTTCTTT.

This clonotype was counted many times. This chain connects TRBV20-1 to TRBJ1-4; TRBD1 might be the D (5 bases). Germline CDR1 is DFQATT and CDR2 is SNEGSKA (reference sequence). CDR3 length: 16 amino acids. V shed 2 bases and J shed 6 bases, with 19 bases lying between them. The CDR3 coding sequence is TGCAGTGCTAGAATACCATCCTGGGGCGCGGATGAAAAACTGTTTTTT. It specifies CSARIPSWGADEKLFF.

The rearrangement uses TRBV3-1 and TRBJ2-1; 11 bases are a match to TRBD2. The CDR3 extends over 17 amino acids. V shed 2 bases and J 6 bases; nucleotides not matched to a gene: 9. The germline V gene encodes CDR1 LGHDT and CDR2 YNNKEL (reference sequence). CDR3 DNA sequence: TGTGCCAGCAGCCAACTACTAGCGGGAGCCGGCTCCAATGAGCAGTTCTTC. Its translation: CASSQLLAGAGSNEQFF.

A few counts support this clonotype. This chain uses TRBV10-3 with TRBJ2-3; D is possibly TRBD2 (6 bases). V lost 3 bases and J lost 6, with 7 bases in between. The CDR3 covers 12 residues. Germline-derived CDR1 and CDR2 are ENHRY and SYGVKD. CDR3 sequence reads: CAISDLADTQYF. The CDR3 DNA follows: TGTGCCATCAGTGACCTAGCGGATACGCAGTATTTT.

V usage is TRBV7-2 and J usage is TRBJ2-1; 8 bases are shared with TRBD2. The length of the CDR3 is 15 residues. The J segment lost 5 bases and the V segment lost 1 base, leaving 4 bases of the junction unmatched. Germline-derived CDR1 and CDR2 are SGHTA and FQGNSA. Here the CDR3 DNA reads TGTGCCAGCAGCTTAGAACTAGCGGACGACAATGAGCAGTTCTTC. Its protein is CASSLELADDNEQFF.

The chain is built from TRBV5-5 and TRBJ2-7; 8 nucleotides line up with TRBD1. Looked up from germline, CDR1 is SGHKS and CDR2 is YYEKEE (reference sequence). J was trimmed by 4 bases and V by 5 bases; bases with no gene match: 14. There are 16 residues in the CDR3. CDR3 residues: CASRSTGTGPVYEQYF. The CDR3 region has the DNA TGTGCCAGCAGATCTACCGGGACAGGTCCCGTTTACGAGCAGTACTTC.

J is TRBJ2-7 and V is TRBV29-1; 14 bases map to TRBD2. The length of the CDR3 is 16 residues. Germline loops: CDR1 SQVTM, CDR2 ANQGSEA. Germline trimming cut 1 base from V and 5 bases from J; bases unmatched to any gene: 7. CDR3 protein: CSVEAWRLAGGNEQYF. The CDR3 DNA reads TGCAGCGTTGAAGCGTGGCGACTAGCGGGAGGGAACGAGCAGTACTTC.

The V gene is TRBV29-1, the J gene TRBJ2-7; no definite D call. The CDR3 runs to 14 residues. The germline V gene encodes CDR1 SQVTM and CDR2 ANQGSEA. V shed 5 bases and J shed 2 bases, with 16 bases lying between them. This CDR3 reads CSVLVEEATYEQYF. In nucleotides, the CDR3 is TGCAGCGTTTTAGTAGAAGAGGCTACCTACGAGCAGTACTTC.

This clonotype was seen only a few times. The chain carries TRBV14 and TRBJ2-6; no clear D. Trimming shortened V by 0 bases and J by 0 bases, and 15 bases separated the two germline ends. The germline gives CDR1 SGHDN, CDR2 FVKESK. The CDR3 is 19 amino acids. Here the CDR3 reads CASSQDGVWADSGANVLTF. CDR3 nucleotides: TGTGCCAGCAGCCAAGATGGTGTCTGGGCAGACTCTGGGGCCAACGTCCTGACTTTC.

This clonotype was recorded a few times. The genes are TRBV4-1 and TRBJ2-7; D unresolved. The V end lost 1 base, the J end lost 3 bases, and 13 bases lay between the germline ends. The CDR3 length is 15 residues. Germline assignment: CDR1 MGHRA and CDR2 YSYEKL. Here the CDR3 reads CASSQGEDNRYEQYF. CDR3 DNA sequence: TGCGCCAGCAGCCAAGGGGAAGACAACCGCTACGAGCAGTACTTC.

As to this clonotype: The junction differs from germline at one of its ends, possibly a read error. The chain couples TRBV28 to TRBJ2-2; possible D gene TRBD2, 6 bases. The CDR3 runs to 17 residues. CDR1 is MDHEN, CDR2 SYDVKM, per germline. The CDR3 protein is CASSSILSGRNIGELFF. CDR3 coding DNA: TGTGCCAGCAGTTCGATTTTATCAGGGAGGAACATCGGGGAGCTGTTTTTT.